The 3 T cell receptor beta chains in this list originate from one sample, sequenced in a study of cytomegalovirus exposure and HLA in healthy donors. The PCR ran on 60 Vbeta and 13 Jbeta primers. Clones were read by immunoSEQ multiplex PCR, and TCRdb kept only the in-frame ones, dropping some. The sample yields more than 80,000 clones, 64% seen once. Sample: PBMCs. These receptors were taken from a man in his sixties in good health and CMV-seronegative.

This clone was recorded a few times. J is TRBJ1-2 and V is TRBV28; possibly TRBD1 for D (6 bases). The CDR3 consists of 15 residues. Trimming pared 3 bases from V and 0 bases from J, leaving 11 bases between. The germline CDR1 and CDR2 sequences are MDHEN and SYDVKM. CDR3 region: CASSLGAIANYGYTF. As DNA, the CDR3 is TGTGCCAGCAGTTTGGGGGCAATCGCTAACTATGGCTACACCTTC.

This chain uses TRBV27 with TRBJ2-2, with 7 bases lining up with TRBD2. J lost 4 bases, V lost 4 bases, and 6 bases had no gene match. Germline values: CDR1 MNHEY, CDR2 SMNVEV (reference sequence). CDR3 size: 15 residues. CDR3 in amino acids: CASSSLRGGTGELFF. The CDR3 DNA sequence: TGTGCCAGCAGTTCCCTCCGCGGGGGCACCGGGGAGCTGTTTTTT.

This clone turned up a few times. The chain couples TRBV19 to TRBJ2-1; 7 bases are a match to TRBD1. The trim removed 1 base at V and 4 bases at J, leaving 4 bases unmatched. Germline CDR1 reads LNHDA; CDR2 reads SQIVND (reference sequence). The CDR3 has 15 residues. The CDR3 nucleotides read TGTGCCAGTAGTATAGGACAGGGCAAGTACAATGAGCAGTTCTTC. It yields the protein CASSIGQGKYNEQFF. The full variable domain, its missing parts supplied by reference TRBV19 and TRBJ2-1, is DGGITQSPKYLFRKEGQNVTLSCEQNLNHDAMYWYRQDPGQGLRLIYYSQIVNDFQKGDIAEGYSVSREKKESFPLTVTSAQKNPTAFYLCASSIGQGKYNEQFFGPGTRLTVL.